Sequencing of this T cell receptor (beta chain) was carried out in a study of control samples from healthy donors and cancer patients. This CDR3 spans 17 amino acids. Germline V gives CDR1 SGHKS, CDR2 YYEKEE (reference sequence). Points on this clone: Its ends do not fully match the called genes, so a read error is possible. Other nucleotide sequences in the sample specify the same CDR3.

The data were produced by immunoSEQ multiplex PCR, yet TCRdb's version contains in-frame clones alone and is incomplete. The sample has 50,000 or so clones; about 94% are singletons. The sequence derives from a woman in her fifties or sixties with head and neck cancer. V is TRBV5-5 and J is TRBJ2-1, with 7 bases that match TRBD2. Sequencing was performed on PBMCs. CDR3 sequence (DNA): TGCGCCAGCAGCTGGGAAGAGGGGAGGGAAACGAGCAATGAGCAGTTCTTC. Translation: CASSWEEGRETSNEQFF. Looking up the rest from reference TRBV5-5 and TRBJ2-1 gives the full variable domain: DAGVTQSPTHLIKTRGQQVTLRCSPISGHKSVSWYQQVLGQGPQFIFQYYEKEERGRGNFPDRFSARQFPNYSSELNVNALLLGDSALYLCASSWEEGRETSNEQFFGPGTRLTVL.